This TCR beta chain emerged from a study of T cells in Graves' hyperthyroidism and ophthalmopathy. Those patients with uncontrolled infection, other autoimmune disease, pregnancy or lactation were excluded. For this clonotype: Its antigen remains unidentified.

Study-wide results and caveats: Ophthalmopathy was identified by the model a median around 5.9 months ahead of onset. Ophthalmopathy was distinguished from stable hyperthyroidism by 13 V-J signatures. Most clonotypes that expanded in the thyroid above 0.001 also showed up in blood.

The source material, RNA transcripts, was used to amplify TCR beta CDR3 regions. The HTBI primer set drove a first-round RT-PCR of the TCR CDR3. TCRdb re-called the multiplex PCR reads through MiXCR, storing one row per CDR3 protein. This table has more than 500,000 distinct CDR3 sequences, roughly 46% appearing once. Material for sequencing was peripheral blood or thyroid tissue (not recorded which). The receptor comes from an adult woman with Graves' disease, either hyperthyroidism or ophthalmopathy (not recorded which).

The chain's CDR3 is CASTSGSTDTQYF. In DNA form, the CDR3 reads TGTGCCAGCACTAGCGGGAGCACAGATACGCAGTATTTT. The J gene is TRBJ2-3, the V gene TRBV28; 8 bases fit TRBD2. V was pared by 7 bases and J by 0 bases, with 0 bases of the junction left unmatched. Germline V gene data show CDR1 as MDHEN and CDR2 as SYDVKM. This CDR3 is built from 13 residues.